Listed below are T cell receptor beta chains from one sample, sequenced in a study of graft-versus-host responses after intestinal transplantation. The assay was immunoSEQ multiplex PCR, and TCRdb's table has in-frame clones only and misses some. Of approximately 60,000 clones listed, 70% to 90% are singletons. Sequenced material: PBMCs, taken 26 days after transplant. The source of these receptors is a human patient who received an intestinal transplant, so some T cells may come from the graft donor. CDR3s include the opening cysteine and the closing phenylalanine or tryptophan. D genes are given only for firm matches. Part of the rows lack a size; the others show once, few, many or a class for expanded clones.

d_call clone_size j_call v_call cdr3_aa cdr3_nt
- - TRBJ1-1 TRBV2 CASSERDTEAFF TGTGCCAGCAGTGAAAGAGACACTGAAGCTTTCTTT
TRBD1 - TRBJ1-2 TRBV7-8 CASSPSPTGINYGYTF TGTGCCAGCAGCCCGAGTCCGACAGGGATTAACTATGGCTACACCTTC
- - TRBJ2-3 TRBV1 CTSSLRAEGTDTQYF TGCACCAGCAGCCTCCGAGCGGAGGGCACAGATACGCAGTATTTT
TRBD1 - TRBJ1-2 TRBV28 CASSLAQGAVGYTF TGTGCCAGCAGTTTAGCACAGGGGGCAGTTGGCTACACCTTC
- - TRBJ2-3 TRBV27 CASSSGDTQYF TGTGCCAGCAGTTCAGGGGATACGCAGTATTTT
- - TRBJ2-2 TRBV28 CASSSYNTGELFF TGTGCCAGCTCGTCTTATAACACCGGGGAGCTGTTTTTT
- - TRBJ1-1 TRBV7-9 CASSQGSGMNTEAFF TGTGCCAGCAGCCAGGGGTCGGGGATGAACACTGAAGCTTTCTTT
- - TRBJ1-2 TRBV7-2 CASRTRGHGYTF TGTGCCAGTCGGACCAGGGGTCACGGCTACACCTTC
TRBD2 - TRBJ2-5 TRBV6-1 CASSEARLAGTRETQYF TGTGCCAGCAGTGAAGCCCGACTAGCGGGGACCCGAGAGACCCAGTACTTC
- few TRBJ1-6 TRBV10-3 CAISELRDSYNSPLHF TGTGCCATCAGTGAGTTGAGGGACTCCTATAATTCACCCCTCCACTTT
- - TRBJ1-4 TRBV7-9 CASTRVEGNEKLFF TGTGCCAGCACCAGGGTGGAAGGAAATGAAAAACTGTTTTTT
TRBD1 once TRBJ2-7 TRBV19 CASSPRDRVDEQYF TGTGCCAGTAGCCCCCGGGACAGGGTGGACGAGCAGTACTTC
- - TRBJ2-1 TRBV4-1 CASSQDENAAYNEQFF TGCGCCAGCAGCCAAGACGAGAACGCGGCCTACAATGAGCAGTTCTTC
- - TRBJ1-1 TRBV19 CASSIDLGHLEAFF TGTGCCAGTAGTATCGACCTAGGACACCTTGAAGCTTTCTTT
TRBD1 - TRBJ2-6 TRBV2 CASSERVFGTGVSGANVLTF TGTGCCAGCAGTGAGCGTGTCTTCGGGACAGGGGTCTCTGGGGCCAACGTCCTGACTTTC
- - TRBJ1-1 TRBV7-9 CASSPTGYTEAFF TGTGCCAGCAGCCCAACAGGGTACACTGAAGCTTTCTTT
TRBD2 - TRBJ2-5 TRBV28 CASSFGASGNQETQYF TGTGCCAGCAGTTTTGGGGCTAGCGGGAACCAAGAGACCCAGTACTTC
TRBD1 - TRBJ2-7 TRBV29-1 CSVRQGTSYEQYF TGCAGCGTTCGACAGGGTACAAGCTACGAGCAGTACTTC
- - TRBJ2-7 TRBV11-1 CASSLDTGNEQYF TGTGCCAGCAGCTTAGACACAGGAAACGAGCAGTACTTC
- - TRBJ2-1 TRBV7-9 CASSHILRSSYNEQFF TGTGCCAGCAGCCACATCCTTCGGAGCTCCTACAATGAGCAGTTCTTC
TRBD2 - TRBJ2-1 TRBV5-4 CASSRGYPAGGRGSYNEQFF TGTGCCAGCAGCCGAGGTTACCCAGCGGGGGGGCGTGGCTCCTACAATGAGCAGTTCTTC
TRBD1 - TRBJ2-7 TRBV7-9 CASSPRDRGLDEQYF TGTGCCAGCAGCCCCCGGGACAGGGGGCTCGACGAGCAGTACTTC
TRBD1 few TRBJ1-4 TRBV28 CASRLTGFEKLFF TGTGCCAGCCGCCTGACAGGGTTCGAAAAACTGTTTTTT
TRBD1 - TRBJ1-1 TRBV7-9 CASSYSTGSTEAFF TGTGCCAGCAGCTACTCGACAGGGAGCACTGAAGCTTTCTTT
TRBD1 - TRBJ1-2 TRBV7-2 CASSWDRGLGYGYTF TGTGCCAGCAGCTGGGACAGGGGGCTGGGGTATGGCTACACCTTC
TRBD2 - TRBJ2-5 TRBV5-6 CASSLRLREGETQYF TGTGCCAGCAGCTTGAGGCTAAGGGAGGGGGAGACCCAGTACTTC
TRBD1 - TRBJ1-1 TRBV7-7 CASSQGVNTEAFF TGTGCTAGCAGTCAGGGGGTGAACACTGAAGCTTTCTTT
TRBD1 - TRBJ1-1 TRBV2 CASRTGEAETEAFF TGTGCCAGCAGGACAGGGGAAGCTGAGACTGAAGCTTTCTTT
TRBD2 few TRBJ2-1 TRBV7-9 CASSLLSGTGYNEQFF TGTGCCAGCAGCTTATTGAGCGGGACTGGCTACAATGAGCAGTTCTTC
- - TRBJ2-7 TRBV11-2 CASSLVQFEQYF TGTGCCAGCAGCTTAGTCCAGTTCGAGCAGTACTTC
TRBD1 - TRBJ2-2 TRBV29-1 CSVQGAGELFF TGCAGCGTCCAGGGGGCCGGGGAGCTGTTTTTT
- - TRBJ1-6 TRBV4-1 CASSPGSSYNSPLHF TGCGCCAGCAGCCCTGGGAGCTCCTATAATTCACCCCTCCACTTT
- - TRBJ2-1 TRBV7-3 CASSFRGNNEQFF TGTGCCAGCAGCTTCCGGGGTAACAATGAGCAGTTCTTC
- - TRBJ1-2 TRBV19 CASSVTGGGYTF TGTGCCAGTAGTGTGACTGGCGGTGGCTACACCTTC
- once TRBJ2-1 TRBV9 CASTAGGLRSGSEFF TGTGCCAGCACAGCAGGGGGACTGCGCTCGGGCTCGGAGTTCTTC
- - TRBJ2-5 TRBV18 CASSPVVSFQETQYF TGTGCCAGCTCACCAGTAGTGAGTTTCCAAGAGACCCAGTACTTC
TRBD2 - TRBJ2-5 TRBV19 CASSMGLAETQYF TGTGCCAGTAGTATGGGACTAGCGGAGACCCAGTACTTC
TRBD2 - TRBJ2-2 TRBV2 CASSEFSGSGDTGELFF TGTGCCAGCAGTGAATTTAGTGGTAGCGGGGACACCGGGGAGCTGTTTTTT
TRBD2 - TRBJ2-1 TRBV2 CASSEWLAGGTAYNEQFF TGTGCCAGCAGTGAATGGCTAGCGGGGGGGACGGCCTACAATGAGCAGTTCTTC
- - TRBJ2-7 TRBV5-1 CASSLVGRSYEQYF TGCGCCAGCAGCTTGGTGGGCCGCTCCTACGAGCAGTACTTC
TRBD2 - TRBJ2-7 TRBV29-1 CSVVPLAGGPYEQYF TGCAGCGTTGTCCCACTAGCGGGGGGACCCTACGAGCAGTACTTC
- - TRBJ1-5 TRBV6-4 CASSDSFERQRYQPQHF TGTGCCAGCAGTGACTCCTTTGAGCGACAGAGATATCAGCCCCAGCATTTT
- - TRBJ2-7 TRBV7-8 CASSFTPQGFHEQYF TGTGCCAGCAGCTTCACCCCTCAGGGCTTCCACGAGCAGTACTTC
- - TRBJ1-5 TRBV7-6 CASSLIEGSNQPQHF TGTGCCAGCAGCTTAATTGAGGGAAGCAATCAGCCCCAGCATTTT
TRBD1 - TRBJ2-7 TRBV28 CASLTGENNEQYF TGTGCCAGTCTTACAGGGGAGAACAACGAGCAGTACTTC
- - TRBJ2-3 TRBV28 CASSGRSLSDTQYF TGTGCCAGCAGTGGGCGCTCCTTGTCAGATACGCAGTATTTT
- - TRBJ2-7 TRBV5-1 CASSPRQGPKTYEQYF TGCGCCAGCAGCCCAAGGCAGGGGCCTAAGACCTACGAGCAGTACTTC
- - TRBJ2-5 TRBV28 CATKAGQATPETQYF TGTGCCACCAAGGCGGGGCAGGCTACCCCGGAGACCCAGTACTTC
- - TRBJ1-5 TRBV19 CASSRAERNQPQHF TGTGCCAGTAGTAGGGCTGAGCGCAATCAGCCCCAGCATTTT
TRBD2 - TRBJ2-3 TRBV7-8 CASSRPSGGATDTQYF TGTGCCAGCAGCCGACCGAGCGGGGGGGCCACAGATACGCAGTATTTT